This TCR beta chain came from a study of beta chain features in type 1 diabetes (dated by TCRdb to the late 2010s). For the study in its entirety: Mean age, gender distribution, total cell number and subset yield did not differ between patients and healthy donors. Regulatory and stem cell-like memory subsets were obtained from only 8 patients and roughly eight healthy donors, while naive and central memory subsets were obtained from all 30 or so donors. A total of under 120,000,000 sorted cells were examined across all samples, and RNA yield correlated strongly with the number of cells per subset. The study compared TCRB repertoires of sorted circulating CD4+ T cell subsets between recently diagnosed type 1 diabetes patients and matched healthy donors. General conclusions and limits of the study: Sequencing cDNA rather than genomic DNA could over-represent highly expressing activated cells, although activation and CD3 levels did not differ between groups. Because small numbers of individuals were included in the HLA sub-analyses, any influence of HLA type on TCRB rearrangement was left unresolved. At VDJ recombination sites, type 1 diabetes patients had fewer insertions and more deleted nucleotides, which implies abnormalities in thymic rearrangement. Type 1 diabetes patients showed a moderate but significant shortening of TCRB CDR3 length in all four CD4+ subsets. Naive, central memory and regulatory TCRB repertoires appeared to be more similar among patients than among healthy donors. Shorter templates might have been favored by PCR, but patient and control samples were amplified and corrected together, so both groups would have been affected equally by any skew.

Each donor gave one peripheral blood draw, averaging approximately 0.11 L, which was collected into heparinised tubes. Naive, central memory, regulatory and stem cell-like memory CD4+ T cells were sorted on a BD FACSAria II using a panel including CD45RO, CCR7, CD25, CD127, CD95 and CD27. A purity above 98% was achieved for all sorted populations. PBMCs were separated immediately by Lymphoprep density gradient centrifugation and were stained directly, without being cultured. Samples were stained and sorted in pairs, with one healthy donor and one patient per experiment, so that batch effects were minimized. There are many counts of this clone. Which antigen it targets is not known. It has no much larger one-base neighbor in the sample; base qualities were not kept. All of the isolated RNA was reverse transcribed with the High Capacity cDNA Reverse Transcription Kit, so expressed TCRB transcripts were sequenced. Naive, central memory and regulatory T cell samples underwent deep immunoSEQ sequencing, averaging about 3.57 million total reads per sample. After sorted cells were lysed in RLT buffer, RNA was extracted with DNase-treated RNeasy Micro or Mini kits, with the choice depending on cell number. Each cell subset was processed separately to prevent cross-contamination, with patient and healthy donor samples processed together. Using the immunoSEQ multiplex PCR, TCRB sequences were amplified from cDNA into 87-bp fragments spanning the CDR3 region. The amplicons were sequenced using the Illumina HiSeq platform. As for how the authors treated the data: Synthetic template baselines were used to correct PCR bias computationally, reads within Hamming distance 2 were collapsed together, and singletons that could not be merged were discarded. By aligning reads against IMGT, V, D and J genes, CDR3 length, and insertions or deletions at six rearrangement sites were assigned. Within each subset, clonotype counts were normalized to sorted cell number, and only after that were true diversity and Gini coefficients computed with the tcR R package. The overlap coefficient, calculated on TCRB nucleotide sequences, was used to quantify repertoire sharing. As a proxy for the pre-selection repertoire, out-of-frame TCRB sequences from naive cells were analyzed. Entries here come from immuneACCESS through TCRdb and include only in-frame sequences with V and J called. Some clones fail to appear in such tables; in the studies checked, an unresolved V gene covers under half of the shortfall, and the cause of the remainder is unknown. That table supplies the V and J calls and clone size; D and trimming were determined from the DNA. This sample holds about 360,000 clones; roughly 12% were observed only once. Around 0.015% of the sample is held by the ten biggest clonotypes.

Taken from cysteine to phenylalanine, the CDR3 has 12 residues. The DNA shown is the 36-base CDR3, in frame from base 1. CDR1 is given as SQVTM and CDR2 as ANQGSEA, both from the germline V gene. V and J are truncated by 4 bases and 10 bases respectively, leaving an intervening sequence of 14 bases. The sequence was collected from a man between 18 and 35 years old in good health. The sample was naive CD4+ T cells from blood. Taken with the paper, the label for cell subset or site translates to: true naive CD4+ T cells. Here the chain combines TRBV29-1 and TRBJ2-1, with a weak D call of TRBD2 (5 bases match). The CDR3 has the sequence CSVGDYPGEQFF. The nucleotide sequence reads as follows: TGCAGCGTTGGCGACTACCCGGGGGAGCAGTTCTTC.